This T cell receptor beta chain is drawn from a study of T-cell reconstitution after alpha-beta-depleted transplantation in children. TCRbeta library preparation incorporated unique molecular identifiers. From the PCR reads, TCRdb called clonotypes with MiXCR, one entry per CDR3 protein. This table has about 460,000 distinct CDR3 sequences, around 12% appearing once. V shed 3 bases, J shed 2 bases, and the junction held 4 bases outside the gene matches. The CDR3 consists of 15 residues. Germline lookup yields CDR1 SGDLS and CDR2 YYNGEE. This clonotype was seen ten or more times. The material was PBMCs from the stem cell graft donor, obtained from the stem cell graft. The sequence derives from a human donor who donated a stem cell graft to a child with combined immunodeficiency. The genes are TRBV9 and TRBJ2-3; 9 bases match TRBD1. DNA of the CDR3: TGTGCCAGCAGCGCGACAGGGGGGTTCACAGATACGCAGTATTTT. Translation: CASSATGGFTDTQYF. The variable domain in full, completed from reference TRBV9 and TRBJ2-3, reads DSGVTQTPKHLITATGQRVTLRCSPRSGDLSVYWYQQSLDQGLQFLIQYYNGEERAKGNILERFSAQQFPDLHSELNLSSLELGDSALYFCASSATGGFTDTQYFGPGTRLTVL.